This T cell receptor (beta chain) was documented in a study of blood T cell repertoires in COVID-19. The overall study: The study drew acute and convalescent COVID-19 samples from the United States, Italy and Spain.

Per the authors' pipeline: Reference gene primer amplification gave nucleated cell count estimates. Measured with immunoSEQ multiplex PCR; TCRdb has only the in-frame clones, and not every one. For V, J and clone size, that table is used; D and trimming come from the DNA. The data hold 250,000 to 350,000 clones, with roughly 90% observed a single time. In germline, CDR1 is DFQATT, CDR2 SNEGSKA (reference sequence). This CDR3 has 15 residues. With V trimmed by 3 bases and J by 4 bases, 11 bases remained unmatched. V is TRBV20-1 and J is TRBJ2-7, with 8 bases fitting TRBD2. This clonotype originated in a middle-aged woman who had recovered from COVID-19. The sequenced sample consisted of peripheral blood. CDR3 loop: CSASGEAGARYEQYF. In DNA, the CDR3 is TGCAGTGCTAGTGGAGAAGCGGGAGCCAGGTACGAGCAGTACTTC.